The rows below give T cell receptor beta chains drawn from one sample of a study of blood T cell repertoires in COVID-19. TCRdb keeps only in-frame clones here, not all; method: immunoSEQ multiplex PCR. This table has about 140,000 clones, about 87% appearing once. Sample: peripheral blood. These receptors originate from a woman between 50 and 59 years old with acute or convalescent COVID-19. The CDR3 runs from the conserved cysteine through the conserved F or W. The D gene is left open where the match is weak. Clone size is given for some rows only: seen once, a few or many times, or a class if the clone is expanded.

d_gene	abundance	v_gene	j_gene	CDR3nt	CDR3aa
TRBD1	-	TRBV7-9	TRBJ1-2	TGTGCCAGCAGCCGGGACAGTGACTATGGCTACACCTTC	CASSRDSDYGYTF
-	-	TRBV10-1	TRBJ1-4	TGCGCCAGCAGTAAGGGGCACGAAAAACTGTTTTTT	CASSKGHEKLFF
-	-	TRBV5-1	TRBJ1-6	TGCGCCAGCAGCTTGGCCGGTCAGGGTTATTCACCCCTCCACTTT	CASSLAGQGYSPLHF
TRBD2	-	TRBV7-3	TRBJ2-2	TGTGCCAGCAGCCCAAAACTAGCGGGAGTCACCGGGGAGCTGTTTTTT	CASSPKLAGVTGELFF
TRBD2	few	TRBV27	TRBJ2-1	TGTGCCAGCAGTTCCCCCGGGGCTAGCGGGAGTTTCAACGATGAGCAGTTCTTC	CASSSPGASGSFNDEQFF
-	-	TRBV4-1	TRBJ1-1	TGCGCCAGCAGCCCAACGACAGGAAGGAACACTGAAGCTTTCTTT	CASSPTTGRNTEAFF
-	-	TRBV30	TRBJ1-2	TGTGCCTGGAGTCCGGGCGAGGGCTATGGCTACACCTTC	CAWSPGEGYGYTF
TRBD1	-	TRBV6-5	TRBJ2-7	TGTGCCAGCAGCCTGGGACAGCCCTACGAGCAGTACTTC	CASSLGQPYEQYF
-	-	TRBV30	TRBJ1-2	TGTGCCTGGAGTAGACAGTCTTATGGCTACACCTTC	CAWSRQSYGYTF
-	-	TRBV7-2	TRBJ1-2	TGTGCCAGCAGCTTAGGAGAAAGGGGGGGCTACACCTTC	CASSLGERGGYTF
-	-	TRBV30	TRBJ1-2	TGTGCCTGGAGTTCTGCAGGGTATCAAAGTGGCTATGGCTACACCTTC	CAWSSAGYQSGYGYTF
-	-	TRBV10-3	TRBJ1-2	TGTGCCATCGCCGGACTAAACTATGGCTACACCTTC	CAIAGLNYGYTF
-	once	TRBV5-5	TRBJ2-2	TGTGCCAGCACCATCTGGGGGGAAAACACCGGGGAGCTGTTTTTT	CASTIWGENTGELFF
TRBD1	-	TRBV7-2	TRBJ1-3	TGTGCCAGCAGCTTAGACGGGACAGGTGGAAACACCATATATTTT	CASSLDGTGGNTIYF
-	-	TRBV7-2	TRBJ1-5	TGTGCCAGCAGCTGGAGGAAAGGTCAACCCCAGCATTTT	CASSWRKGQPQHF
TRBD2	-	TRBV7-9	TRBJ2-2	TGTGCCAGCAGCTTAAAACGGGAGGGAGCCGGGGAGCTGTTTTTT	CASSLKREGAGELFF
TRBD1	-	TRBV25-1	TRBJ1-6	TGTGCCAGCTCCCCCACAGGGGACTATAATTCACCCCTCCACTTT	CASSPTGDYNSPLHF
TRBD1	-	TRBV12-3/TRBV12-4	TRBJ1-1	TGTGCCAGCAGTTTCACAGGGGTCACTGAAGCTTTCTTT	CASSFTGVTEAFF
-	-	TRBV7-3	TRBJ2-2	TGTGCCAGCAGCCCCAGTAGCGTCGGGGAGCTGTTTTTT	CASSPSSVGELFF
-	-	TRBV19	TRBJ2-1	TGTGCCAGTAGCGGGGGATACAATGAGCAGTTCTTC	CASSGGYNEQFF
-	-	TRBV5-6	TRBJ2-7	TGTGCCAGCAGCTTTAGAACCTACGAGCAGTACTTC	CASSFRTYEQYF
TRBD1	once	TRBV19	TRBJ2-7	TGTGCCAGTAGTATCGGGACAGGGGGTTCCTACGAGCAGTACTTC	CASSIGTGGSYEQYF
TRBD1	-	TRBV18	TRBJ1-1	TGTGCCAGCTCCCTGGACAGGCATAAGGCTTTCTTT	CASSLDRHKAFF
TRBD2	once	TRBV13	TRBJ2-3	TGTGCCACCTATAGAAAACTAGCGGGAGGTACAGATACGCAGTATTTT	CATYRKLAGGTDTQYF
-	-	TRBV5-6	TRBJ1-5	TGTGCCAGCAGCTTCTCAACAGCCACCAATCAGCCCCAGCATTTT	CASSFSTATNQPQHF
-	-	TRBV5-6	TRBJ2-7	TGTGCCAGCAGGGAAAACTTGCCGGACATCTCCTACGAGCAGTACTTC	CASRENLPDISYEQYF
TRBD2	-	TRBV7-3	TRBJ2-1	TGTGCCAGCAGCTTGACTAGCGGGAGTTTTTACAATGAGCAGTTCTTC	CASSLTSGSFYNEQFF
TRBD1	few	TRBV19	TRBJ2-3	TGTGCCTCCCGGGACAGGGTCATAGATACGCAGTATTTT	CASRDRVIDTQYF
-	-	TRBV4-2	TRBJ2-3	TGTGCCAGCAGCCAAGATCCCCCTGAGAGAGGTGCAGATACGCAGTATTTT	CASSQDPPERGADTQYF
TRBD2	-	TRBV9	TRBJ2-3	TGTGCCAGCAGCCTTAGAGCGGGGGGGCAAACAGATACGCAGTATTTT	CASSLRAGGQTDTQYF
TRBD1	-	TRBV28	TRBJ2-5	TGTGCCAGCGGTGACAGGGTCCAAGAGACCCAGTACTTC	CASGDRVQETQYF
-	-	TRBV10-3	TRBJ2-1	TGTGCCATCAGTGGCCCTTCGGTGGAGGGTTGGCGGAGGTCCTACAATGAGCAGTTCTTC	CAISGPSVEGWRRSYNEQFF
-	-	TRBV5-1	TRBJ1-3	TGCGCCAGCAGCTTGGGCACTTCCTCTGGAAACACCATATATTTT	CASSLGTSSGNTIYF
-	-	TRBV23-1	TRBJ2-2	TGCGCCAGCAGTAGGACAGTCGGCAAGGGAACCGGGGAGCTGTTTTTT	CASSRTVGKGTGELFF
-	-	TRBV7-9	TRBJ1-3	TGTGCCAGCAGCTTTCAGACAGGCCCGTCTGGAAACACCATATATTTT	CASSFQTGPSGNTIYF
-	-	TRBV24-1	TRBJ2-6	TGTGCCACCAGTGATACTGGACAGAGCTCTGGGGCCAACGTCCTGACTTTC	CATSDTGQSSGANVLTF
TRBD2	-	TRBV13	TRBJ2-5	TGTGCCAGCAGCACCCTAGCGGCCCAAGAGACCCAGTACTTC	CASSTLAAQETQYF
TRBD1	-	TRBV30	TRBJ1-5	TGTGCCTGGACCGTAGGGACAGGGGGACCGGGTCAGCCCCAGCATTTT	CAWTVGTGGPGQPQHF
-	-	TRBV30	TRBJ1-4	TGTGCCTGGAGTGATCGGGGGGCCGAAAAACTGTTTTTT	CAWSDRGAEKLFF
TRBD2	-	TRBV2	TRBJ2-7	TGTGCCAGCAGCGGAGCGGGAGGGCCGCCCTACGAGCAGTACTTC	CASSGAGGPPYEQYF
TRBD1	-	TRBV6-6	TRBJ1-1	TGTGCCAGCAGTCGGGAGGCCCGGGACAGGCCGAAGTTTGAAGCTTTCTTT	CASSREARDRPKFEAFF
-	once	TRBV30	TRBJ2-7	TGTGCCTGGAGACCTACAGGGCGCAGCTCCTACGAGCAGTACTTC	CAWRPTGRSSYEQYF
TRBD2	-	TRBV4-2	TRBJ2-3	TGTGCCAGCAGCCAAGTTAGCGGGAGGAACACAGATACGCAGTATTTT	CASSQVSGRNTDTQYF
TRBD1	-	TRBV30	TRBJ1-5	TGTGCCTGGAGTGTAGTGACAGGGGGGAGGCTCGGCAATCAGCCCCAGCATTTT	CAWSVVTGGRLGNQPQHF
-	-	TRBV11-2	TRBJ1-2	TGTGCCAGCAGCCCACTAAGGCGGGGGGCAGATTCTAACTATGGCTACACCTTC	CASSPLRRGADSNYGYTF
TRBD1	-	TRBV2	TRBJ1-5	TGTGCCAGCAGTGGGTGGACAGGGGGCAATCAGCCCCAGCATTTT	CASSGWTGGNQPQHF
-	-	TRBV6-5	TRBJ1-2	TGTGCCAGCAGGGGAGATCCCCGAGGCGACTATGGCTACACCTTC	CASRGDPRGDYGYTF
-	-	TRBV20-1	TRBJ2-7	TGCAGTGCTAGAAGTGGCCACGAGCAGTACTTC	CSARSGHEQYF
TRBD1	once	TRBV19	TRBJ2-2	TGTGCCAGTAGTATAGGGACAGGGGCGTCATCCGGGGAGCTGTTTTTT	CASSIGTGASSGELFF
TRBD1	-	TRBV5-1	TRBJ1-6	TGCGCCAGCAGCCTCGGTGTAGGGACAGCGAATAATTCACCCCTCCACTTT	CASSLGVGTANNSPLHF
-	-	TRBV12-2	TRBJ2-7	TGTGCAAGTCGCTCCCTCCCCGGGGACAGCCTATCCTACGAGCAGTACTTC	CASRSLPGDSLSYEQYF
TRBD1	-	TRBV18	TRBJ1-4	TGTGCCAGCTCACTCTACGTTCCGGGACAGGGGCTAGAAAAACTGTTTTTT	CASSLYVPGQGLEKLFF
-	-	TRBV3-1/TRBV3-2	TRBJ1-4	TGTGCCAGCAGCCAAGATCGAACAGAAGATAATGAAAAACTGTTTTTT	CASSQDRTEDNEKLFF
TRBD1	-	TRBV3-1/TRBV3-2	TRBJ2-2	TGTGCCAGCAGCCATGGGGACAGGGTTAACACCGGGGAGCTGTTTTTT	CASSHGDRVNTGELFF
-	once	TRBV10-3	TRBJ1-1	TGTGCCATCAGTGACGGAGGGCTAGGAACTGAAGCTTTCTTT	CAISDGGLGTEAFF